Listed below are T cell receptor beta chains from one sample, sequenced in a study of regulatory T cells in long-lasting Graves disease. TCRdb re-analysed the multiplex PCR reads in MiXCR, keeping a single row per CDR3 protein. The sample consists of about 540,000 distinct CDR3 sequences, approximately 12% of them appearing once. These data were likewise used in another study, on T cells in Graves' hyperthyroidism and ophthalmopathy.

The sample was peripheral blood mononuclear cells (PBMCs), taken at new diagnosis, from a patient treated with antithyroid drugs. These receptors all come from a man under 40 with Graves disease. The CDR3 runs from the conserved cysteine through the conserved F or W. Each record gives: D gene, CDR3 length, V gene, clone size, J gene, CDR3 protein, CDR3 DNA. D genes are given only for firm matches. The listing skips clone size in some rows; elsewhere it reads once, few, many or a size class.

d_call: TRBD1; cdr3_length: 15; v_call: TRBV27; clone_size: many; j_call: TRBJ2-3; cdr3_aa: CASRWDSSSTDTQYF; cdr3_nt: TGTGCCAGCAGGTGGGACAGTTCTAGCACAGATACGCAGTATTTT
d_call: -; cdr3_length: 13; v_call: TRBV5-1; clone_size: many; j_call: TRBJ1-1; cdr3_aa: CASSLSGISEAFF; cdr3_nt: TGCGCCAGCAGCTTATCGGGGATCTCTGAAGCTTTCTTT
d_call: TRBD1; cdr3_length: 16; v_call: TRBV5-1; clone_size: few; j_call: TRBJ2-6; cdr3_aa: CASSRDRAPGANVLTF; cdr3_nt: TGCGCCAGCAGCCGCGACAGGGCCCCTGGGGCCAACGTCCTGACTTTC
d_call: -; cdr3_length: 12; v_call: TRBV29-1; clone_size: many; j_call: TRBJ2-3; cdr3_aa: CSVEDLRNTQYF; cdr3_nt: TGCAGCGTTGAAGATCTGAGGAATACGCAGTATTTT
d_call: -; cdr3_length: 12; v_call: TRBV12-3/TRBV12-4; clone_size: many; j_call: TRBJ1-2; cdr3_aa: CASSRQGYGYTF; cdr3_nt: TGTGCCAGCAGCCGTCAAGGCTATGGCTACACCTTC
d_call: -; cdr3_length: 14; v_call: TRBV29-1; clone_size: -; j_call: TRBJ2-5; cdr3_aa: CSVREKVGLETQYF; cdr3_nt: TGCAGCGTACGAGAAAAAGTAGGGCTGGAGACCCAGTACTTC
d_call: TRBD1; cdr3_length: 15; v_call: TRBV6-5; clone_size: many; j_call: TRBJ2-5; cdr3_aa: CASSYAGTGGETQYF; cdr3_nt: TGTGCCAGCAGTTACGCCGGGACAGGGGGGGAGACCCAGTACTTC
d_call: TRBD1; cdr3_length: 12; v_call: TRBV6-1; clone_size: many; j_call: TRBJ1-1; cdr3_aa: CASTDRGGEAFF; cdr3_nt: TGTGCCAGCACGGACAGGGGAGGGGAAGCTTTCTTT
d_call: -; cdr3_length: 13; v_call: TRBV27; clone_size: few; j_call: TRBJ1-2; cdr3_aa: CASSLLANYGYTF; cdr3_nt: TGTGCCAGCAGTTTACTTGCTAACTATGGCTACACCTTC
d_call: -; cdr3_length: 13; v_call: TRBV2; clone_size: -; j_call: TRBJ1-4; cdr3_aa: CASSEGSGEKLFF; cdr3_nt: TGTGCCAGCAGTGAAGGTTCCGGGGAAAAACTGTTTTTT
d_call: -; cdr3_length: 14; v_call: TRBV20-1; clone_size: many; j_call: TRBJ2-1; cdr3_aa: CSALAAIHGNEQFF; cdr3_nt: TGCAGTGCTTTAGCGGCCATACATGGGAATGAGCAGTTCTTC
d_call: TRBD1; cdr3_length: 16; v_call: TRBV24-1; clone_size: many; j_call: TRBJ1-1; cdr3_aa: CATSDRTGGGNTEAFF; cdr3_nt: TGTGCCACCAGTGACAGGACAGGGGGCGGAAACACTGAAGCTTTCTTT
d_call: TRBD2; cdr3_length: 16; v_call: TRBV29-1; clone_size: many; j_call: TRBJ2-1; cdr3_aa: CSVAQELAGDGNEQFF; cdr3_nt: TGCAGCGTTGCCCAAGAGCTAGCGGGAGACGGCAATGAGCAGTTCTTC